This TCR beta chain was retrieved from a study of cytomegalovirus exposure and HLA in healthy donors. Overall study results and limits: The study listed around 150 cytomegalovirus-associated TCR beta chains.

Remarks on this clone: Its target is not known.

Assay: immunoSEQ multiplex PCR; the TCRdb copy retains only in-frame clones and omits some. The repertoire holds about 98,000 clones, with 87% as singletons. Germline lookup yields CDR1 LNHNV and CDR2 YYDKDF (reference sequence). The CDR3 is 15 residues long. Trimming took 8 bases from V and 4 from J, leaving 20 bases between them. Sequenced: PBMCs. The V call is TRBV15, the J call TRBJ2-5; D is perhaps TRBD2 (5 bases). This receptor was taken from a woman aged 30 to 39 in good health and CMV-seronegative. The DNA for the CDR3 is TGTGCCACCGTCACCGGGATTAAGGCGGGAGAGACCCAGTACTTC. Its translation: CATVTGIKAGETQYF. The variable domain in full, with the rest retrieved from reference TRBV15 and TRBJ2-5, is DAMVIQNPRYQVTQFGKPVTLSCSQTLNHNVMYWYQQKSSQAPKLLFHYYDKDFNNEADTPDNFQSRRPNTSFCFLDIRSPGLGDTAMYLCATVTGIKAGETQYFGPGTRLLVL.